These T cell receptor beta chains were read from a single sample in a study of shared clonotypes between healthy human individuals. Sequencing used immunoSEQ multiplex PCR; TCRdb keeps in-frame clones, though not all of them. The repertoire includes approximately 2,000,000 clones, about 90% of them detected once, and more than 0.35% sits in the top ten. What was sequenced was naive CD4+ T cells from PBMCs. All receptors come from a man younger than 35 in good health. Some clones in this sample may be carry-over from other donors' samples. Both conserved end residues are part of each CDR3. Fields, in order: CDR3 DNA, CDR3 protein, J gene, clone size, D gene, V gene. The D gene is left open where the match is weak. The size entry is marked missing in some rows and otherwise reads once, few, many or a size class.

CDR3 DNA: TGTGCCGGGGGGGAATCCGAAAAACTGTTTTTT
CDR3 protein: CAGGESEKLFF
J gene: TRBJ1-4
clone size: -
D gene: -
V gene: TRBV9

CDR3 DNA: TGCGCCAGCAGCCTAGATCGGACACTTATAGAGGACAATGAGCAGTTCTTC
CDR3 protein: CASSLDRTLIEDNEQFF
J gene: TRBJ2-1
clone size: -
D gene: -
V gene: TRBV5-1

CDR3 DNA: TGTGCCAGCAGTTTAAGCGTCGGGGGCAGGGTTAAAGCTTTCTTT
CDR3 protein: CASSLSVGGRVKAFF
J gene: TRBJ1-1
clone size: -
D gene: -
V gene: TRBV28

CDR3 DNA: TGTGCCTGGAGTGTGGGCAGGGGGCTATACGAGCAGTACTTC
CDR3 protein: CAWSVGRGLYEQYF
J gene: TRBJ2-7
clone size: -
D gene: TRBD1
V gene: TRBV30

CDR3 DNA: TGCGCCAGCAGCTATCTTGGGACAGTAAATGAAAAACTGTTTTTT
CDR3 protein: CASSYLGTVNEKLFF
J gene: TRBJ1-4
clone size: -
D gene: TRBD1
V gene: TRBV4-1

CDR3 DNA: TGTGCCAGTAGTACATACAGAGGAGGCTATTCGGGTGGCTACACCTTC
CDR3 protein: CASSTYRGGYSGGYTF
J gene: TRBJ1-2
clone size: once
D gene: -
V gene: TRBV19

CDR3 DNA: TGTGCCAGCAGCTTACAGGGGGCCTATAATTCACCCCTCCACTTT
CDR3 protein: CASSLQGAYNSPLHF
J gene: TRBJ1-6
clone size: -
D gene: TRBD1
V gene: TRBV7-2

CDR3 DNA: TGCGCCAGCAGCCAAGAATACGGTCAAACTAATGAAAAACTGTTTTTT
CDR3 protein: CASSQEYGQTNEKLFF
J gene: TRBJ1-4
clone size: -
D gene: -
V gene: TRBV4-3

CDR3 DNA: TGTGCCAGCAGCCAAGGGAACGGGGGGACCCAGTACTTC
CDR3 protein: CASSQGNGGTQYF
J gene: TRBJ2-5
clone size: -
D gene: -
V gene: TRBV14

CDR3 DNA: TGTGCCAGCAACCCAGACGGGGGTAGCACAGATACGCAGTATTTT
CDR3 protein: CASNPDGGSTDTQYF
J gene: TRBJ2-3
clone size: -
D gene: -
V gene: TRBV6-1

CDR3 DNA: TGTGCCAGCAGAGGAGGGGGACGGGGATACGAGCAGTACTTC
CDR3 protein: CASRGGGRGYEQYF
J gene: TRBJ2-7
clone size: -
D gene: -
V gene: TRBV5-4

CDR3 DNA: TGCGCCAGCAGCCCGGTGCGGGACTCTAACGTGGGGAATCAGCCCCAGCATTTT
CDR3 protein: CASSPVRDSNVGNQPQHF
J gene: TRBJ1-5
clone size: -
D gene: -
V gene: TRBV4-1

CDR3 DNA: TGCAGCTCCGACAGGGATACCACAGATACGCAGTATTTT
CDR3 protein: CSSDRDTTDTQYF
J gene: TRBJ2-3
clone size: -
D gene: TRBD1
V gene: TRBV29-1

CDR3 DNA: TGTGCCATCAGCGGGGGCAGCGGTGAGCAGTTCTTC
CDR3 protein: CAISGGSGEQFF
J gene: TRBJ2-1
clone size: few
D gene: -
V gene: TRBV10-3

CDR3 DNA: TGTGCCAGCAGCTTTAGGCCTGGACGCGGGAATCAGCCCCAGCATTTT
CDR3 protein: CASSFRPGRGNQPQHF
J gene: TRBJ1-5
clone size: -
D gene: -
V gene: TRBV7-2

CDR3 DNA: TGCGCCAGCAGTGAGTCAGGAAAGAAGCGCGAGACCCAGTACTTC
CDR3 protein: CASSESGKKRETQYF
J gene: TRBJ2-5
clone size: -
D gene: -
V gene: TRBV10-2

CDR3 DNA: TGTGCCAGCACCTTATGGGTGGGGGCAGAAACTTACAATGAGCAGTTCTTC
CDR3 protein: CASTLWVGAETYNEQFF
J gene: TRBJ2-1
clone size: -
D gene: -
V gene: TRBV28

CDR3 DNA: TGTGCCAGCAGCGTAGGCAGAAGCACAGATACGCAGTATTTT
CDR3 protein: CASSVGRSTDTQYF
J gene: TRBJ2-3
clone size: -
D gene: -
V gene: TRBV9

CDR3 DNA: TGTGCCAGCTCAGCCATTGAGGCAAATACGCAGTATTTT
CDR3 protein: CASSAIEANTQYF
J gene: TRBJ2-3
clone size: -
D gene: -
V gene: TRBV18

CDR3 DNA: TGCGCCAGCAGCTTGGTGGCTACGCAGTATTTT
CDR3 protein: CASSLVATQYF
J gene: TRBJ2-3
clone size: once
D gene: -
V gene: TRBV5-1

CDR3 DNA: TGTGCCAGCAGCCCGCCGGGGACAGGGGATGAAAAACTGTTTTTT
CDR3 protein: CASSPPGTGDEKLFF
J gene: TRBJ1-4
clone size: -
D gene: TRBD1
V gene: TRBV7-2

CDR3 DNA: TGTGCCAGCAGTCGGGACTCCTCGACACGGGAGCAGTTCTTC
CDR3 protein: CASSRDSSTREQFF
J gene: TRBJ2-1
clone size: -
D gene: -
V gene: TRBV6-6

CDR3 DNA: TGTGCCAGCAGCCGCAACGGCCCGGGAGAGACCCAGTACTTC
CDR3 protein: CASSRNGPGETQYF
J gene: TRBJ2-5
clone size: -
D gene: -
V gene: TRBV7-9